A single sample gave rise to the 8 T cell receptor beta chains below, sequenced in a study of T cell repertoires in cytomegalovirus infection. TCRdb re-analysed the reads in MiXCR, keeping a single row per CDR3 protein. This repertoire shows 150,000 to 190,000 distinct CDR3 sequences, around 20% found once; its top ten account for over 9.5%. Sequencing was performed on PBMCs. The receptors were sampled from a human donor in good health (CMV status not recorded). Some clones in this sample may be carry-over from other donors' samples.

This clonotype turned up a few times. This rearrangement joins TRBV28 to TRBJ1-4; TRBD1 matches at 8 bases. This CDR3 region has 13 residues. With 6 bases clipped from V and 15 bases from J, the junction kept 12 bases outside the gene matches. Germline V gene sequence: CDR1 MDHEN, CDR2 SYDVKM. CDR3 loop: CASRVNRGLSVFF. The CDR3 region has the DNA TGTGCCAGCAGGGTGAACAGGGGGTTGTCGGTGTTTTTT. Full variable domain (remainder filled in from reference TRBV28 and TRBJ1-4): DVKVTQSSRYLVKRTGEKVFLECVQDMDHENMFWYRQDPGLGLRLIYFSYDVKMKEKGDIPEGYSVSREKKERFSLILESASTNQTSMYLCASRVNRGLSVFFGSGTQLSVL.

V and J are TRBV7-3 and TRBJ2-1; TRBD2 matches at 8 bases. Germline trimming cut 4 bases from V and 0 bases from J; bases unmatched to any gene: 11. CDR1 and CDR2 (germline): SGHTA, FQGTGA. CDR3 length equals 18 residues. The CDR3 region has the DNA TGTGCCAGCAGCTCCACCGTATTAGCGGGATTCTCCTACAATGAGCAGTTCTTC. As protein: CASSSTVLAGFSYNEQFF.

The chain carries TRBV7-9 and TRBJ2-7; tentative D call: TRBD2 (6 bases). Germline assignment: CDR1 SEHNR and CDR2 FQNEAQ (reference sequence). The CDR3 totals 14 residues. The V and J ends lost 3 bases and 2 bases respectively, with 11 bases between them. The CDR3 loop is CASSFRGDPYEQYF. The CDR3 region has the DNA TGTGCCAGCAGCTTTCGCGGGGATCCCTACGAGCAGTACTTC.

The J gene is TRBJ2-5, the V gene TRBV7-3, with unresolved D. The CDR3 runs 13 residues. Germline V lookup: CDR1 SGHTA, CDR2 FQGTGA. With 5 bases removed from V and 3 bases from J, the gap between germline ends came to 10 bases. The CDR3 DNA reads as TGTGCCAGCAGCGAGGACCGCAAAGAGACCCAGTACTTC. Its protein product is CASSEDRKETQYF.

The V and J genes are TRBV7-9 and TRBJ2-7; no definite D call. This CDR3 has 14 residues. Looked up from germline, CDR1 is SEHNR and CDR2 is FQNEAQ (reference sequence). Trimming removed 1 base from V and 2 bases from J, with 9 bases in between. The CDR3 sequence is CASSLERPPYEQYF. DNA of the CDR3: TGTGCCAGCAGCTTAGAACGTCCCCCCTACGAGCAGTACTTC.

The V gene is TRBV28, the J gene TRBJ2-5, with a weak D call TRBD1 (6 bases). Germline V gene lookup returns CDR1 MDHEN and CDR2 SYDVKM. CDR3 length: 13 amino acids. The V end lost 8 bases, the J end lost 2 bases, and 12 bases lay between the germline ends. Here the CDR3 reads CASEQGEQETQYF. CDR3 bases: TGTGCCAGCGAACAGGGTGAGCAAGAGACCCAGTACTTC.

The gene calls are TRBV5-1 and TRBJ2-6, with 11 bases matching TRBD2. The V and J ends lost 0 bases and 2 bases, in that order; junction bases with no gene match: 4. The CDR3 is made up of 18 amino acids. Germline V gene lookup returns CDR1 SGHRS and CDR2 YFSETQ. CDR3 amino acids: CASSLALAGGPGANVLTF. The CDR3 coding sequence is TGCGCCAGCAGCTTGGCGCTAGCGGGGGGACCTGGGGCCAACGTCCTGACTTTC.

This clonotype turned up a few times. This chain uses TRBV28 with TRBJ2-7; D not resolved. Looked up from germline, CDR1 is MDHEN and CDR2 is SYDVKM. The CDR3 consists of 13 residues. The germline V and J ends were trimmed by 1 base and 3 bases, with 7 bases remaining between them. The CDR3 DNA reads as TGTGCCAGCAGTTTATACGAGAGCTACGAGCAGTACTTC. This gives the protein CASSLYESYEQYF.